This TCR beta chain was retrieved from a study of blood T cell repertoires in COVID-19. Study background: Material from acute and convalescent COVID-19 was sourced from the United States, Italy and Spain.

Generated by immunoSEQ multiplex PCR, the TCRdb table keeps only in-frame clones and is missing some. This table holds about 270,000 clones, around 81% found once. CDR3 size: 14 residues. The V gene end was trimmed by 6 bases and the J gene end by 5 bases; junction bases not matched to a gene: 8. Per the germline V gene, CDR1 is ENHRY and CDR2 is SYGVKD. The clonotype comes from a woman in her 50s with active or convalescent COVID-19. Sequenced input: peripheral blood. The chain links TRBV10-3 to TRBJ2-5, with 8 bases matching TRBD1. CDR3 amino acids: CAIRTQGARETQYF. The CDR3, as DNA: TGTGCCATCAGGACTCAGGGGGCTCGGGAGACCCAGTACTTC.